A selection of T cell receptor beta chains follows, all from one sample in a study of beta chain features in type 1 diabetes. Sequenced by immunoSEQ multiplex PCR; TCRdb stores in-frame clones only, minus some. The sample shows about 620,000 clones, 15% to 18% of them seen only once. The sample comprised naive CD4+ T cells from blood. All receptors derive from a man aged 18 to 30 in good health. The CDR3 runs from the conserved cysteine through the conserved F or W. D genes are given only for firm matches. The listing skips clone size in some rows; elsewhere it reads once, few, many or a size class.

d_call	cdr3_length	clone_size	v_call	j_call	cdr3_nt	cdr3_aa
TRBD1	14	few	TRBV10-3	TRBJ1-2	TGTGCCATCAGTCTTCTGGAGGGGGCGAATGGCTACACCTTC	CAISLLEGANGYTF
NA	13	NA	TRBV27	TRBJ2-7	TGTGCCAGCAGTTCGGAGGGACCGCCTGAGCAGTACTTC	CASSSEGPPEQYF
TRBD2	16	NA	TRBV27	TRBJ2-5	TGTGCCAGCAGTTTATTTCTAGCGGGAGGACAAGAGACCCAGTACTTC	CASSLFLAGGQETQYF
TRBD1	12	NA	TRBV28	TRBJ2-7	TGTGCCAGCAGTTCACAGGGGATAGGGCAGTACTTC	CASSSQGIGQYF
TRBD2	15	few	TRBV7-9	TRBJ2-1	TGTGCCAGCAGCCTGGGACTAGGGTCGTTGGATGAGCAGTTCTTC	CASSLGLGSLDEQFF
TRBD2	14	NA	TRBV7-2	TRBJ2-4	TGTGCCAGCAGCCCACCAAGCGGGAGCAACATTCAGTACTTC	CASSPPSGSNIQYF
NA	13	few	TRBV7-3	TRBJ2-5	TGTGCCAGCAGCTTAAGAGGGGGGGAGACCCAGTACTTC	CASSLRGGETQYF
NA	13	NA	TRBV2	TRBJ1-3	TGTGCCAGCAGTCCAGGGGCTGGAAACACCATATATTTT	CASSPGAGNTIYF
TRBD1	15	NA	TRBV2	TRBJ1-5	TGTGCCAGCAGGGTCGACAGGGGCCTAAATCAGCCCCAGCATTTT	CASRVDRGLNQPQHF
NA	13	NA	TRBV5-1	TRBJ2-5	TGCGCCAGCAGCTTTAGGGGATCGGAGACCCAGTACTTC	CASSFRGSETQYF
NA	14	NA	TRBV7-2	TRBJ1-2	TGTGCCAGCAGCTTAGGAGCGGGCAGCTATGGCTACACCTTC	CASSLGAGSYGYTF
TRBD1	14	few	TRBV7-9	TRBJ1-1	TGTGCCAGCAGCTCTCGGGACAGACTAACTGAAGCTTTCTTT	CASSSRDRLTEAFF
TRBD1	13	few	TRBV10-3	TRBJ1-2	TGTGCCATCAGAGAACAGGGGGTGGATGGCTACACCTTC	CAIREQGVDGYTF
TRBD1	15	few	TRBV5-1	TRBJ2-1	TGCGCCAGCAGCTCCCTGGGACAGGGGCCCAATGAGCAGTTCTTC	CASSSLGQGPNEQFF
NA	14	NA	TRBV18	TRBJ1-5	TGTGCCAGCTCCCCTACAGGGCTCAATCAGCCCCAGCATTTT	CASSPTGLNQPQHF
TRBD1	14	NA	TRBV7-8	TRBJ2-5	TGTGCCAGCAGCTTATCGGGACAGGGCGAGACCCAGTACTTC	CASSLSGQGETQYF
NA	15	NA	TRBV28	TRBJ1-3	TGTGCCAGCAGTTTATCTGGAGCCGGGGAATACACCATATATTTT	CASSLSGAGEYTIYF
TRBD1	14	few	TRBV10-3	TRBJ2-7	TGTGCCATCAGGACCGGGACAGGGATCTACGAGCAGTACTTC	CAIRTGTGIYEQYF
NA	12	NA	TRBV5-1	TRBJ2-5	TGCGCCAGCAGCTTTTCGGAAGAGACCCAGTACTTC	CASSFSEETQYF
NA	13	few	TRBV11-3	TRBJ2-4	TGTGCCAGCAGTTCAGGACAGAAAAACATTCAGTACTTC	CASSSGQKNIQYF
NA	15	few	TRBV4-3	TRBJ1-4	TGCGCCAGCAGCCAAGATATGGGGGTTAATGAAAAACTGTTTTTT	CASSQDMGVNEKLFF
NA	12	few	TRBV4-2	TRBJ2-5	TGTGCCAGCAGCCAAGCGGGGGAGACCCAGTACTTC	CASSQAGETQYF
NA	13	NA	TRBV18	TRBJ2-7	TGTGCCAGCTCACCAGACAGGTCTGGCGAGCAGTACTTC	CASSPDRSGEQYF
NA	13	NA	TRBV19	TRBJ2-7	TGTGCCAGTAGTATTAAGCAGCGGTTAGAGCAGTACTTC	CASSIKQRLEQYF
NA	16	NA	TRBV4-3	TRBJ1-4	TGCGCCAGCAGCCAAGATTCCCGAGCCCATAATGAAAAACTGTTTTTT	CASSQDSRAHNEKLFF
TRBD1	12	NA	TRBV29-1	TRBJ1-2	TGCAGCGTTATGACAGGGTACTATGGCTACACCTTC	CSVMTGYYGYTF
NA	14	few	TRBV19	TRBJ2-1	TGTGCCAGTAGTAAGGGACAAATCTACAATGAGCAGTTCTTC	CASSKGQIYNEQFF
NA	16	NA	TRBV19	TRBJ1-5	TGTGCCAGTAGTATAATGACAGCTTATAGCAATCAGCCCCAGCATTTT	CASSIMTAYSNQPQHF
TRBD1	16	NA	TRBV5-1	TRBJ1-3	TGCGCCAGCAGCCCGGACAGGGGCAACTCTGGAAACACCATATATTTT	CASSPDRGNSGNTIYF
NA	16	few	TRBV7-3	TRBJ2-2	TGTGCCAGCAGCCCTGGGGGCAGGGCGAACACCGGGGAGCTGTTTTTT	CASSPGGRANTGELFF
NA	9	few	TRBV28	TRBJ2-7	TGTGCCAGCGGATACGAGCAGTACTTC	CASGYEQYF
TRBD2	19	NA	TRBV4-2	TRBJ2-3	TGTGCCAGCAGCCAAGCTGGGACTAGCGGACATCAAAGCACAGATACGCAGTATTTT	CASSQAGTSGHQSTDTQYF
NA	14	few	TRBV4-2	TRBJ1-2	TGTGCCAGCAGCCAAGATGCAACAGGCTATGGCTACACCTTC	CASSQDATGYGYTF
TRBD1	14	few	TRBV7-2	TRBJ2-5	TGTGCCAGCAGCCTGACAGGGGGCAGGGAGACCCAGTACTTC	CASSLTGGRETQYF
NA	16	NA	TRBV30	TRBJ1-6	TGTGCCTGGAGGAGGGACACCAGCTCCTATAATTCACCCCTCCACTTT	CAWRRDTSSYNSPLHF
NA	13	few	TRBV6-1	TRBJ1-5	TGTGCCACTAGCTCTCAAGGGGCTCAGCCCCAGCATTTT	CATSSQGAQPQHF
NA	15	NA	TRBV29-1	TRBJ2-5	TGCAGCGTGGGTAGGGACGGAGGAATCCAAGAGACCCAGTACTTC	CSVGRDGGIQETQYF
NA	14	NA	TRBV10-3	TRBJ2-7	TGTGCCATCAGTGGTTCCGGGGCGAGGAGGGAGCAGTACTTC	CAISGSGARREQYF
TRBD1	16	NA	TRBV7-2	TRBJ2-5	TGTGCCAGCAGCCGTGGCTGGGCAGGGGGCCAAGAGACCCAGTACTTC	CASSRGWAGGQETQYF
NA	13	NA	TRBV7-2	TRBJ1-2	TGTGCCAGCAGCCAAAGCGGTAGCTATGGCTACACCTTC	CASSQSGSYGYTF
NA	15	few	TRBV7-2	TRBJ1-1	TGTGCCAGCAGCTCCCGACAGGCCGGGGGCACTGAAGCTTTCTTT	CASSSRQAGGTEAFF
NA	15	NA	TRBV28	TRBJ2-3	TGTGCCAGCACCGTAGGAGGGGTTGGAACAGATACGCAGTATTTT	CASTVGGVGTDTQYF
NA	15	NA	TRBV7-2	TRBJ2-7	TGTGCCAGCAGCTTAGCGGGGACCCGGTCCTACGAGCAGTACTTC	CASSLAGTRSYEQYF
TRBD2	12	NA	TRBV28	TRBJ2-7	TGTGCCAGCACTCTAGCGGGAGGCGAGCAGTACTTC	CASTLAGGEQYF
NA	14	few	TRBV4-2	TRBJ1-2	TGTGCCAGCAGTAAGCCTCTAGCTAACTATGGCTACACCTTC	CASSKPLANYGYTF
TRBD1	15	NA	TRBV6-5	TRBJ2-3	TGTGCCAGCAGCCGTCGACAGGGGCGCACAGATACGCAGTATTTT	CASSRRQGRTDTQYF
NA	16	NA	TRBV14	TRBJ1-1	TGTGCCAGCAGCCATTACTCCGGGACCGCTAACACTGAAGCTTTCTTT	CASSHYSGTANTEAFF
NA	15	NA	TRBV5-4	TRBJ2-5	TGTGCCAGCAGCCGCGACATCGGGGGTAAAGAGACCCAGTACTTC	CASSRDIGGKETQYF
NA	15	few	TRBV6-5	TRBJ1-2	TGTGCCAGCAGGCCCGCTGGGGGTGTTAACTATGGCTACACCTTC	CASRPAGGVNYGYTF
NA	15	NA	TRBV25-1	TRBJ2-7	TGTGCCAGCAGTGACTGGACTCTGGGGTCGGACGAGCAGTACTTC	CASSDWTLGSDEQYF
TRBD2	16	few	TRBV4-2	TRBJ2-7	TGTGCCAGCAGCCAAGATATGACTAGCGGCCCCTACGAGCAGTACTTC	CASSQDMTSGPYEQYF